This T cell receptor beta chain was documented in a study of shared clonotypes between healthy human individuals. Overall study results and limits: Incompleteness in sorted-subset sequencing, despite large depth, was shown by rarefaction.

Terminally differentiated effector memory CD45RA+ cells were left out of the naive CD8 fraction, which was CD45RO-negative and positively selected for CCR7. This CDR3 is 14 amino acids long. The germline V gene has CDR1 MDHEN and CDR2 SYDVKM. The germline V and J ends were trimmed by 4 bases and 4 bases, with 13 bases remaining between them. As regards this clone: Its target is not known.

Sequencing was performed with immunoSEQ multiplex PCR; in TCRdb, only in-frame clones are kept and a portion is missing. The sample contains approximately 2,000,000 clones, 93% of which appear only once. The sample comprised naive CD8+ T cells from PBMCs. The clonotype originates from a man in his late teens or twenties in good health. Some clones in this sample may be carry-over from other donors' samples. V usage is TRBV28 and J usage is TRBJ2-5; D is ambiguous. CDR3: CASSSKTGIETQYF. CDR3 nucleotides: TGTGCCAGCAGTTCCAAAACTGGGATAGAGACCCAGTACTTC. The full variable domain, its missing parts supplied by reference TRBV28 and TRBJ2-5, is DVKVTQSSRYLVKRTGEKVFLECVQDMDHENMFWYRQDPGLGLRLIYFSYDVKMKEKGDIPEGYSVSREKKERFSLILESASTNQTSMYLCASSSKTGIETQYFGPGTRLLVL.